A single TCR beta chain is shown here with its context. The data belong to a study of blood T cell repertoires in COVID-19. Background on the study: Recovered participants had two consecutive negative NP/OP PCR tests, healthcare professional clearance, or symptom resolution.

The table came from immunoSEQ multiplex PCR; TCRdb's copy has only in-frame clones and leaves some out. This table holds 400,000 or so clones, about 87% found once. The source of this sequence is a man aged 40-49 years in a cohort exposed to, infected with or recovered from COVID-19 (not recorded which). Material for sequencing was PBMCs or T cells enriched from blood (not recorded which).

The CDR3, as DNA: TGTGCCAGCAGCTTAGAACTCCGCGGTACCTACGAGCAGTACTTC. The encoded protein is CASSLELRGTYEQYF. The genes are TRBV11-2 and TRBJ2-7; no reliable D call. CDR3 size: 15 residues. V shed 0 bases and J shed 2 bases, with 11 bases lying between them. Germline V gene data show CDR1 as SGHAT and CDR2 as FQNNGV.